This T cell receptor (beta chain) was recorded in a study of OX40 agonist ivuxolimab in advanced cancers. The CDR3 is 15 amino acids. Germline CDR1 SEHNR, CDR2 FQNEAQ (reference sequence). Trimming removed 2 bases from V and 1 base from J; junction bases left unmatched: 3. Measured with immunoSEQ multiplex PCR; TCRdb has only the in-frame clones, and not every one. Of around 66,000 clones listed, roughly nine tenths are singletons. The material was CD4+ or CD8+ T cells sorted from blood, obtained in a trial of the OX40 agonist ivuxolimab. The rearrangement links TRBV7-9 to TRBJ1-1, with 8 bases matching TRBD1. This clonotype was obtained from an adult with an advanced solid tumor such as melanoma, head and neck, liver or kidney cancer. Here the CDR3 reads CASSLSGTGNTEAFF. CDR3 DNA: TGTGCCAGCAGCTTATCCGGGACAGGGAACACTGAAGCTTTCTTT.